The next 24 T cell receptor beta chains were all read from a single sample in a study of cytomegalovirus exposure and HLA in healthy donors. Vbeta (60) and Jbeta (13) primers were used in the PCR. Assay: immunoSEQ multiplex PCR; the TCRdb copy retains only in-frame clones and omits some. This sample carries some 160,000 clones, 80% to 85% of them seen once, and the ten largest clones take about 2.3%. Material for sequencing was PBMCs. The source is a male donor in good health and CMV-seronegative.

The chain's CDR3 is CASSLERGQGTDTQYF. In DNA, the CDR3 is TGCGCCAGCAGCTTGGAGCGAGGACAGGGCACAGATACGCAGTATTTT. The V gene is TRBV5-1, the J gene TRBJ2-3; TRBD1 matches 7 bases. CDR3 length equals 16 residues. With 0 bases clipped from V and 1 base from J, the junction kept 5 bases outside the gene matches. Germline V gene lookup returns CDR1 SGHRS and CDR2 YFSETQ.

V and J are TRBV5-1 and TRBJ1-1; D not resolved. Germline V gene lookup returns CDR1 SGHRS and CDR2 YFSETQ. V was pared by 0 bases and J by 4 bases, with 10 bases between. CDR3 length equals 14 residues. CDR3 in DNA: TGCGCCAGCAGCTTGGGGATTCGGGGCACTGAAGCTTTCTTT. Amino acids: CASSLGIRGTEAFF.

This clone has only a few counts. This chain joins TRBV2 and TRBJ1-1, with D perhaps matching TRBD1 (6 bases). This CDR3 contains 14 residues. Trimming left V 5 bases short and J 3 bases short, with 13 bases between. Germline assignment: CDR1 SNHLY and CDR2 FYNNEI. DNA for the CDR3: TGTGCCAGCAGTATTCAGGGGATGGACACTGAAGCTTTCTTT. Residues: CASSIQGMDTEAFF.

The gene calls are TRBV4-3 and TRBJ2-7, with TRBD2 matching 12 bases. Germline CDR1 LGHNA, CDR2 YSLEER. The V and J ends lost 1 base and 3 bases, in that order; junction bases with no gene match: 1. CDR3 size: 15 residues. CDR3 bases: TGCGCCAGCAGCCAAGGGACTAGCGGGGTCTACGAGCAGTACTTC. Translated: CASSQGTSGVYEQYF.

The chain combines TRBV5-6 with TRBJ1-2; maybe TRBD1 (5 bases). Germline values: CDR1 SGHDT, CDR2 YYEEEE. CDR3 length equals 16 residues. Deletions cut 0 bases from V and 2 bases from J, with 14 bases between. The CDR3 loop is CASSLAGFTGNYGYTF. DNA of the CDR3: TGTGCCAGCAGCTTGGCCGGGTTTACAGGAAACTATGGCTACACCTTC.

The chain employs TRBV12-5 and TRBJ2-7; D unresolved. Trimming left V 4 bases short and J 6 bases short, with 16 bases between. CDR1 and CDR2 from the germline V gene are LGHNT and FRNRAP. The CDR3 length is 14 residues. Written as DNA, the CDR3 is TGTGCTAGTGGTTCCCCACCCCTACGGAGCGAGCAGTACTTC. This encodes CASGSPPLRSEQYF.

The chain is built from TRBV7-8 and TRBJ1-5, with no clear D. Germline V gives CDR1 SGHVS, CDR2 FQNEAQ. The CDR3 is 16 amino acids. Trimming left V 2 bases short and J 0 bases short, with 11 bases between. The CDR3 sequence: CASSLLGSYSNQPQHF. For the CDR3, the DNA is TGTGCCAGCAGCTTACTAGGATCTTATAGCAATCAGCCCCAGCATTTT.

The chain is built from TRBV30 and TRBJ1-5, with a possible D match to TRBD1 (5 bases). Germline assignment: CDR1 GTSNPN and CDR2 SVGIG (reference sequence). The V end lost 2 bases, the J end lost 3 bases, and 11 bases lay between the germline ends. The CDR3 length is 14 residues. In DNA, the CDR3 is TGTGCCTGGAGTTTAAGGGGTTACAATCAGCCCCAGCATTTT. Its translation is CAWSLRGYNQPQHF.

This chain links TRBV15 with TRBJ1-3, with D hard to call. V was cut by 3 bases and J by 0 bases, with 12 bases left in between. Looked up from germline, CDR1 is LNHNV and CDR2 is YYDKDF (reference sequence). The CDR3 covers 16 residues. CDR3 protein: CATSSQRSSSGNTIYF. The DNA of the CDR3 is TGTGCCACCAGCAGCCAAAGATCGAGCTCTGGAAACACCATATATTTT.

This chain uses TRBV27 with TRBJ2-7; 8 bases are shared with TRBD1. The CDR3 has 14 residues. After removal of 7 bases from V and 5 bases from J, the junction contained 10 bases not matched to a gene. Germline V CDR1 and CDR2: MNHEY, SMNVEV (reference sequence). The CDR3 here is CASKQTGAYDEQYF. CDR3 DNA sequence: TGTGCCAGCAAACAGACAGGGGCCTATGACGAGCAGTACTTC.

The rearrangement links TRBV5-4 to TRBJ1-6, with no clear D. CDR3 size: 14 residues. The germline V and J ends were trimmed by 0 bases and 8 bases, with 9 bases remaining between them. The V gene's germline CDR1 is SGHNT and CDR2 YYREEE (reference sequence). The CDR3 sequence is CASSLGRADSPLHF. The CDR3 bases are TGTGCCAGCAGCTTGGGGAGGGCTGATTCACCCCTCCACTTT.

This clone was observed a single time. At one boundary the junction diverges from the germline segment, which might be a read error. The chain couples TRBV4-1 to TRBJ2-3, with TRBD2 matching over 10 bases. This CDR3 is 17 amino acids long. Germline V gene sequence: CDR1 MGHRA, CDR2 YSYEKL. The CDR3 coding sequence is TGCGCCAGCAGGCAAGTCCCCAGCGGGGGGGACACAGATACGCAGTATTTT. Protein product: CASRQVPSGGDTDTQYF.

This chain connects TRBV5-1 to TRBJ2-3, with 7 bases fitting TRBD2. The CDR3 length is 14 residues. From germline, CDR1 is SGHRS and CDR2 YFSETQ. V trimming: 5 bases; J trimming: 3 bases; junction bases outside the gene matches: 6. The CDR3 is CASRGGFSTDTQYF. The CDR3 DNA reads TGCGCCAGCAGGGGGGGGTTTAGTACAGATACGCAGTATTTT.

The chain is built from TRBV19 and TRBJ2-1; TRBD2 matches 9 bases. Germline CDR1 and CDR2: LNHDA and SQIVND (reference sequence). V lost 10 bases to trimming and J lost 7 bases; unmatched junction nucleotides: 11. The CDR3 totals 14 residues. The CDR3 region is CATRGGGAGNEQFF. The CDR3 region has the DNA TGTGCCACCAGGGGCGGGGGGGCCGGGAATGAGCAGTTCTTC.

Only a few counts were recorded for this clone. J is TRBJ2-2 and V is TRBV7-2; D is possibly TRBD2 (6 bases). Trimming pared 2 bases from V and 2 bases from J, leaving 12 bases between. The germline CDR1 and CDR2 sequences are SGHTA and FQGNSA. The CDR3 spans 16 residues. The CDR3 here is CASSLYSSGNTGELFF. Here the CDR3 DNA reads TGTGCCAGCAGCTTATATAGTAGCGGTAACACCGGGGAGCTGTTTTTT. The variable domain in full, completed from reference TRBV7-2 and TRBJ2-2, reads GAGVSQSPSNKVTEKGKDVELRCDPISGHTALYWYRQSLGQGLEFLIYFQGNSAPDKSGLPSDRFSAERTGGSVSTLTIQRTQQEDSAVYLCASSLYSSGNTGELFFGEGSRLTVL.

The chain employs TRBV11-2 and TRBJ2-5; TRBD2 is a possible D gene (5 bases). Germline assignment: CDR1 SGHAT and CDR2 FQNNGV. CDR3 length equals 13 residues. V gave up 1 base and J gave up 5 bases, with 8 bases separating them. The CDR3 DNA reads TGTGCCAGCAGCTTAGCGGGGAAGGAGACCCAGTACTTC. Protein: CASSLAGKETQYF.

The chain combines TRBV6-1 with TRBJ1-2; TRBD1 matches 8 bases. CDR1 and CDR2 from the germline V gene are MNHNS and SASEGT. After removal of 7 bases from V and 7 bases from J, the junction contained 2 bases not matched to a gene. The CDR3 runs 11 residues. CDR3 loop: CASTQGAGYTF. The CDR3 DNA reads TGTGCCAGCACGCAGGGGGCTGGCTACACCTTC.

The chain carries TRBV11-2 and TRBJ1-2; D is possibly TRBD1 (6 bases). CDR1 is SGHAT and CDR2 is FQNNGV in the germline V gene. The CDR3 sequence is 14 residues long. Trimming removed 6 bases at V and 4 bases at J, with 15 bases between. CDR3 region: CASSSVTGRYGYTF. The CDR3 nucleotides are TGTGCCAGCAGTTCGGTGACAGGCCGCTATGGCTACACCTTC.

A single count supports this clone. The rearrangement joins TRBV19 to TRBJ1-2; 9 nucleotides agree with TRBD1. Germline CDR1 is LNHDA and CDR2 is SQIVND (reference sequence). The CDR3 length is 14 residues. V lost 6 bases to trimming and J lost 8 bases; unmatched junction nucleotides: 10. The CDR3 is CASREDRGGLGYTF. The CDR3 coding sequence is TGTGCCAGTAGGGAGGACAGGGGCGGATTAGGCTACACCTTC.

V usage is TRBV7-6 and J usage is TRBJ2-2; TRBD2 matches at 9 bases. The CDR3 loop spans 15 amino acids. Looked up from germline, CDR1 is SGHVS and CDR2 is FNYEAQ. V was clipped by 3 bases and J by 8 bases; unmatched bases: 7. This chain's CDR3 is CASSFGRGGLGELFF. The CDR3 bases are TGTGCCAGCAGCTTCGGGCGGGGGGGCCTTGGGGAGCTGTTTTTT.

The chain is built from TRBV11-3 and TRBJ1-1; the match to TRBD1 covers 7 bases. Losses at the gene ends were 1 base for V and 1 base for J; bases not matched to a gene: 0. CDR1 is SGHNT, CDR2 YENEEA, per germline. The CDR3 length is 14 residues. CDR3 sequence (DNA): TGTGCCAGCAGCTTAGGACAGGGGAACACTGAAGCTTTCTTT. Translated, it gives CASSLGQGNTEAFF.

The chain employs TRBV7-9 and TRBJ1-4, with 9 nucleotides matching TRBD1. The germline gives CDR1 SEHNR, CDR2 FQNEAQ (reference sequence). J was trimmed by 6 bases and V by 5 bases; bases with no gene match: 4. The CDR3 covers 14 residues. The CDR3 sequence is CASSQRTGDEKLFF. In nucleotides, the CDR3 is TGTGCCAGCAGCCAACGGACAGGGGATGAAAAACTGTTTTTT. The full variable domain, in which reference TRBV7-9 and TRBJ1-4 provide the parts outside the CDR3, is DTGVSQNPRHKITKRGQNVTFRCDPISEHNRLYWYRQTLGQGPEFLTYFQNEAQLEKSRLLSDRFSAERPKGSFSTLEIQRTEQGDSAMYLCASSQRTGDEKLFFGSGTQLSVL.

The chain combines TRBV5-4 with TRBJ1-2; TRBD1 agrees at 9 bases. Germline CDR1 and CDR2: SGHNT and YYREEE (reference sequence). Unmatched junction bases numbered 7, after V lost 4 bases and J lost 3 bases. The CDR3 has 15 residues. CDR3 sequence reads: CASSPGRTGDYGYTF. The CDR3 region has the DNA TGTGCCAGCAGCCCGGGGAGGACAGGGGACTATGGCTACACCTTC.

The J gene is TRBJ2-7, the V gene TRBV7-9; 7 nucleotides agree with TRBD1. The CDR3 has 14 residues. After removal of 5 bases from V and 3 bases from J, the junction contained 7 bases not matched to a gene. Germline V gene lookup returns CDR1 SEHNR and CDR2 FQNEAQ (reference sequence). CDR3 amino acids: CASSPRDRLYEQYF. DNA for the CDR3: TGTGCCAGCAGCCCCCGGGACAGACTCTACGAGCAGTACTTC.